The entry below describes one T cell receptor (beta chain). Its antigen is undetermined. The CDR3 runs to 15 residues. V shed 6 bases and J shed 2 bases, with 13 bases lying between them. The germline CDR1 and CDR2 sequences are KGHSH and LQKENI. TCRdb's copy holds only in-frame clones and misses some; the assay was immunoSEQ multiplex PCR. Here the sample spans about 160,000 clones, roughly 88% being singletons. Second doses were pooled across both intervals (about 4 or about 12 weeks). The source of the sample is a study of T cell responses to AZD1222 COVID-19 vaccine. The study, taken as a whole, reports: The sample set comprised mostly white British donors with more females, and clonal diversity was possibly underestimated. Recipients of AZD1222 seropositive at baseline numbered only 6 or 7.

V usage is TRBV18 and J usage is TRBJ2-2; tentative D call: TRBD1 (6 bases). The receptor's source is an adult who received the AZD1222 COVID-19 vaccine. Specimen: peripheral blood, collected 28 days after the second AZD1222 dose. CDR3 nucleotide sequence: TGTGCCAGCTCCCTGCAGGACAGAAACACCGGGGAGCTGTTTTTT. Residues: CASSLQDRNTGELFF. The full variable domain, with the rest looked up from reference TRBV18 and TRBJ2-2, is NAGVMQNPRHLVRRRGQEARLRCSPMKGHSHVYWYRQLPEEGLKFMVYLQKENIIDESGMPKERFSAEFPKEGPSILRIQQVVRGDSAAYFCASSLQDRNTGELFFGEGSRLTVL.